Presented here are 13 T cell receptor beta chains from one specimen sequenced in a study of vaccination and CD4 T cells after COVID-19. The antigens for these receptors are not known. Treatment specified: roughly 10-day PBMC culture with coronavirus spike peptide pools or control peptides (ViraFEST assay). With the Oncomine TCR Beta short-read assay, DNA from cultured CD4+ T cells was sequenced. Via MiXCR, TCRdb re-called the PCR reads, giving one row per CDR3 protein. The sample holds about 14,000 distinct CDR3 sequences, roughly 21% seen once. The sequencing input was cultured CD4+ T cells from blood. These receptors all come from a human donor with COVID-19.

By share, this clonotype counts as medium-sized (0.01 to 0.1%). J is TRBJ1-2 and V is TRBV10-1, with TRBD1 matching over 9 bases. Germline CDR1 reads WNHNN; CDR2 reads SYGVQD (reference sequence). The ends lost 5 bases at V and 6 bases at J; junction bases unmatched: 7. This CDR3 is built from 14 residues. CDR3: CASSNRGRGNGYTF. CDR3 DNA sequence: TGCGCCAGCAGTAACAGGGGGCGCGGAAATGGCTACACCTTC.

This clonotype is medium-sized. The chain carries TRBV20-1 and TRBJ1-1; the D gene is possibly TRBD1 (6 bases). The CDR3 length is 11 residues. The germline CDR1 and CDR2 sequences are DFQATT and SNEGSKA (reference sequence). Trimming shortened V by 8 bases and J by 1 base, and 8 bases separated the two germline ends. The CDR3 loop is CSSTGNTEAFF. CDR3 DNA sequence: TGCAGTTCGACAGGGAACACTGAAGCTTTCTTT.

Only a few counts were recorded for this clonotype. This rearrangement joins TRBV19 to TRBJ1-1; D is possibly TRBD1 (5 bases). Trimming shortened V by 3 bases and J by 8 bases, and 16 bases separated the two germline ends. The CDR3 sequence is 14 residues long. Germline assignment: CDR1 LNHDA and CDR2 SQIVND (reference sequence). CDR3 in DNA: TGTGCCAGTAGTATGTTGGCAGGGATGTCCGAAGCTTTCTTT. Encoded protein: CASSMLAGMSEAFF.

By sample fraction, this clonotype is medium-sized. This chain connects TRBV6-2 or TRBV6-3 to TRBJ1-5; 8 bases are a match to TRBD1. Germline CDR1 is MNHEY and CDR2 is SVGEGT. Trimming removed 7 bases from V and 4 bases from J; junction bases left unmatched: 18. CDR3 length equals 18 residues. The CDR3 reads CASKDRQGSLMGNQPQHF. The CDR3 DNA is TGTGCCAGCAAGGACCGACAGGGGAGTCTAATGGGGAATCAGCCCCAGCATTTT.

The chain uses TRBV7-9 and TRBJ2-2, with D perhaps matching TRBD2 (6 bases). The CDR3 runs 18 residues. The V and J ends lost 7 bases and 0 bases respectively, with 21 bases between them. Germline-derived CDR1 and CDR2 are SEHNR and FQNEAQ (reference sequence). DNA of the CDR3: TGTGCCAGCACCTTTAACCGGGACGGGGGATCGAACACCGGGGAGCTGTTTTTT. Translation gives CASTFNRDGGSNTGELFF.

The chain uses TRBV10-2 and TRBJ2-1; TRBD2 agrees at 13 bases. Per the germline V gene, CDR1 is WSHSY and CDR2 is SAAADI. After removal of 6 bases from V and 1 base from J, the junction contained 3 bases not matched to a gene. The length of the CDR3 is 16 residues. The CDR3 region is CASRVTSGGSYNEQFF. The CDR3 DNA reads TGCGCCAGCAGGGTGACTAGCGGGGGGTCCTACAATGAGCAGTTCTTC.

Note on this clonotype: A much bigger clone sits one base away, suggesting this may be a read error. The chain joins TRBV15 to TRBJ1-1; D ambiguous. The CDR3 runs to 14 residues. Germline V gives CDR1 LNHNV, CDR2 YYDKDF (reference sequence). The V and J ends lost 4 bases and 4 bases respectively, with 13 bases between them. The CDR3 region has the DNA TGTGCCACCAGCACCAGGATAAGTGGCACTGAAGCTTTCTTT. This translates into CATSTRISGTEAFF.

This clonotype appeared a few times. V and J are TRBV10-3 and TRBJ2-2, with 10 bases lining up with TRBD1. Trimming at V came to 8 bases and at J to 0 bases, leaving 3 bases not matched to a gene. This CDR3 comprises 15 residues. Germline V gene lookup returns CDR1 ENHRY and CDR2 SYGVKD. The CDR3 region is CAIGTGAANTGELFF. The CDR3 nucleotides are TGTGCCATCGGGACAGGGGCCGCGAACACCGGGGAGCTGTTTTTT.

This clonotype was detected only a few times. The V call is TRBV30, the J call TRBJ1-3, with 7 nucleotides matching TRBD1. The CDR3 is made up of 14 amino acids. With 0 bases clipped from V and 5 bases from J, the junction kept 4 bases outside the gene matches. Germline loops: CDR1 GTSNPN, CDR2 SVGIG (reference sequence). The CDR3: CAWSVPGGRNTIYF. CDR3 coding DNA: TGTGCCTGGAGTGTACCAGGGGGGAGAAACACCATATATTTT.

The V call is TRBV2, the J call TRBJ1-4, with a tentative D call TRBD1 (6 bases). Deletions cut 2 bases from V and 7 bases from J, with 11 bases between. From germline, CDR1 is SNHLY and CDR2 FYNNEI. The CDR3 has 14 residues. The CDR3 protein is CASSESQGIEKLFF. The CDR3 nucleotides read TGTGCCAGCAGTGAAAGTCAGGGGATTGAAAAACTGTTTTTT.

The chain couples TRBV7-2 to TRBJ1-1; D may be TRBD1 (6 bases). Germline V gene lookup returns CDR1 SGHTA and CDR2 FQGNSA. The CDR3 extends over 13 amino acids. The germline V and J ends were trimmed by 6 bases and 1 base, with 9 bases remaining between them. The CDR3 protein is CASRLGQNTEAFF. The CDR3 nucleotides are TGTGCCAGCAGGTTGGGACAGAACACTGAAGCTTTCTTT.

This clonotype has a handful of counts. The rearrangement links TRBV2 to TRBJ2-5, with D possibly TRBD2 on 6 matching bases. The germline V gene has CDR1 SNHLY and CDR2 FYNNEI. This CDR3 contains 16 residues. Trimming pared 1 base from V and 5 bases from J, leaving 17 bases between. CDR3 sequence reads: CASSEVRDWAGETQYF. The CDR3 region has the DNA TGTGCCAGCAGTGAAGTACGGGACTGGGCGGGGGAGACCCAGTACTTC.

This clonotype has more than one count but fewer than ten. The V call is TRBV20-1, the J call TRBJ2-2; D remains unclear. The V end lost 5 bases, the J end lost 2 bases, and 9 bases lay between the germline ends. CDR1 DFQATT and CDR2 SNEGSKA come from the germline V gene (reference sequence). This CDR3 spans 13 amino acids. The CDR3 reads CSAPARNTGELFF. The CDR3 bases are TGCAGTGCTCCTGCCAGAAACACCGGGGAGCTGTTTTTT.